This T cell receptor beta chain was identified in a study of CD8 T cells in ankylosing spondylitis (dated by TCRdb to about 2017). Some background on the complete study: T cell receptor beta repertoires were profiled in healthy donors and ankylosing spondylitis patients so that disease-linked TCR variants could be found. Peripheral blood samples were taken, and synovial fluid was additionally collected from ankylosing spondylitis patients. In total, the full study cohort was made up of 110 or so healthy donors and 25 to 30 ankylosing spondylitis patients. Overall study results and their limits: The disease-linked clones were reported to be significantly enriched in matched synovial fluid samples from ankylosing spondylitis patients. A CD8+ phenotype was shown by the disease-linked clones, which were found at relatively low frequencies in peripheral blood. Some of the motif variants had been reported before in the synovial fluid and blood of reactive arthritis patients, a finding that suggests common disease-initiation mechanisms. Blood from ankylosing spondylitis patients appeared to be characterized by a TCR beta motif made up of several highly homologous amino acid variants.

V lost 6 bases and J lost 2 bases, and the count of bases not matched to a germline gene is 10. The germline V gene (reference sequence) provides CDR1 DFQATT and CDR2 SNEGSKA. The CDR3 runs 15 residues from the cysteine to the phenylalanine. Of the read, only the CDR3 DNA is kept; its 45 bases are in frame from base 1. The reads were generated on an Illumina HiSeq 2500. Quantitative 5'-RACE with molecular barcodes was the method used to prepare the TCR beta libraries. Turning to the authors' computational methods: A new computational method, built on a probabilistic model of VDJ rearrangement, was used to identify disease-linked TCR variants. TCRdb itself trimmed the public reads at Q25 with fastp, ran MiXCR and retained productive beta chains. For every CDR3 protein sequence, its rows merge into one entry that carries the most common genes and DNA. In this record, the V and J calls reflect TCRdb's handling and not the investigators' own analysis. This sample is represented by 200,000 to 300,000 distinct CDR3 sequences; approximately 9% of them were singletons. Nearly 7% of the sample is taken by the ten largest.

This clonotype was picked up a small number of times. The specificity of this receptor is unknown. Base quality data are lacking; no much larger clone is found one base away. Input material: blood, either unsorted or a sorted T cell fraction (not recorded which). Recombination connected TRBV20-1 to TRBJ2-3; 8 nucleotides in the junction match TRBD2. The clonotype was recovered from a male donor with ankylosing spondylitis or in good health (not recorded which). The CDR3 region has the sequence CSASSGSAPTDTQYF. In nucleotides, the sequence is TGCAGTGCATCCAGCGGGAGCGCCCCCACAGATACGCAGTATTTT.